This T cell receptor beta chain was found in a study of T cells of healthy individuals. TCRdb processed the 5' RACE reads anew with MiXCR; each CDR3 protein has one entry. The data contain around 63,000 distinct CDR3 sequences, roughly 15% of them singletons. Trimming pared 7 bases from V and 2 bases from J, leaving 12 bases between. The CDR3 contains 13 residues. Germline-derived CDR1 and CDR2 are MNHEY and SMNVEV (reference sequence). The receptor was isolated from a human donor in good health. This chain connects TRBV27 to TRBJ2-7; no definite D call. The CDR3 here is CASTGRTPYEQYF. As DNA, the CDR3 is TGTGCCAGCACCGGCAGGACCCCCTACGAGCAGTACTTC.